The present T cell receptor (beta chain) was sequenced within a study of monozygotic twins with inflammatory bowel disease. The authors made each sample's cDNA in eight separate reactions. Using the 5' RACE reads, TCRdb records one entry per CDR3 protein without DNA. The listing contains a few hundred thousand distinct CDR3 sequences. Investigators extracted total RNA from whole blood and did not sort T cells. The CDR3 sequence is 11 residues long. The sequence came from a human donor with ulcerative colitis or Crohn's disease, or a healthy co-twin of an affected twin (not recorded which). The chain employs TRBV12-3 or TRBV12-4 and TRBJ1-2. Sequencing was done on a sample of blood. CDR3 in amino acids: CASSLRGGYTF.